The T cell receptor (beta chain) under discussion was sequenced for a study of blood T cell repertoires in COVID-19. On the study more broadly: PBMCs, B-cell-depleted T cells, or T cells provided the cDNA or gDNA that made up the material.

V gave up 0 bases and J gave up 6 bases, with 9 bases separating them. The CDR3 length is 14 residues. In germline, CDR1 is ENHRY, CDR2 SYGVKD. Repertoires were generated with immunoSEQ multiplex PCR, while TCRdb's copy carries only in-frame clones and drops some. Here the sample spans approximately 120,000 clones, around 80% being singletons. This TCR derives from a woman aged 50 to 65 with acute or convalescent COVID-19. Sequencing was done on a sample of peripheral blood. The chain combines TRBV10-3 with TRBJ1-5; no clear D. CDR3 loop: CAISESTGTQPQHF. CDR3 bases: TGTGCCATCAGTGAGTCGACTGGAACTCAGCCCCAGCATTTT.